The table lists the clone carrying this TCR beta chain with many counts. No antigen is known for it. They got blood RNA out of unsorted whole blood and also pulled out germline DNA. Patients carried chronic HBV infection without prior treatment. The CDR3 extends over 14 amino acids. Germline V gene data show CDR1 as SGHAT and CDR2 as FQNNGV. The V and J ends lost 3 bases and 3 bases respectively, with 12 bases between them. The sample belongs to a study of tumor-infiltrating lymphocytes in primary liver carcinoma. As for the study in general: Donors underwent surgery for histopathologically diagnosed primary liver carcinoma.

Findings and limits, study-wide: The study found tumor-adjacent and tumor-blood pairs overlapped less than tumor region pairs.

From around 500 ng of total RNA, TCR beta-specific cDNA was reverse-transcribed using a constant-region primer. Slightly modified ARM-PCR with three nested multiplex PCR rounds yielded TCR beta libraries. Investigators reported that the first two PCR rounds, at 9 to 11 cycles each, used TRBV1-TRBV30 forward primers with a C-beta reverse primer. TCRdb independently ran MiXCR on the multiplex PCR reads; one entry per CDR3 protein. Of 250,000 to 350,000 distinct CDR3 sequences in the sample, almost 60% are singletons; the top ten hold 15% to 20%. J is TRBJ2-7 and V is TRBV11-2; D tentatively fits TRBD1 or TRBD2 (5 bases each). This sequence originates from a woman aged 25 to 39 with primary liver carcinoma and hepatitis B virus infection. The material sequenced was peripheral blood. This CDR3 reads CASSFGGKVYEQYF. For the CDR3, the DNA is TGTGCCAGCAGCTTTGGGGGAAAGGTCTACGAGCAGTACTTC.